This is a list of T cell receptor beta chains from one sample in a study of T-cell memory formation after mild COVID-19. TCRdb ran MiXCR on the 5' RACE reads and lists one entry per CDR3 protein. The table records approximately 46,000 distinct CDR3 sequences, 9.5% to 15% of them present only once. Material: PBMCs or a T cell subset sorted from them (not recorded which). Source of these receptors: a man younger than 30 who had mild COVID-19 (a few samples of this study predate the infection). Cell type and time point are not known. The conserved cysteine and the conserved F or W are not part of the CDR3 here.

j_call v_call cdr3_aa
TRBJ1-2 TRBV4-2 ASSQEGTVVYYGYT
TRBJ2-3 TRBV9 ASSLADLLGADTQY
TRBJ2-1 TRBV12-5 ASGRVPGLAMSQF
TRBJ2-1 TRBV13 ASSRGRPYNEQF
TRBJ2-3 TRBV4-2 ATSLTSTDTQY
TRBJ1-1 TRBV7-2 ASSNMMNTEAF
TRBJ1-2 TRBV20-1 SASLGGHGYT
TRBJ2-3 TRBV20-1 SARDLRTGGADTQY
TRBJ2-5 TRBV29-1 SVGRGETQY
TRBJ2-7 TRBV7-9 ASSSQGGVEQY
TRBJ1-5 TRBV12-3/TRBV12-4 ASSLGTGDNQPQH
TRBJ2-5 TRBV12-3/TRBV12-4 ASSENSGGGETQY
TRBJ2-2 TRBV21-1 ASSKSYRENTGELF
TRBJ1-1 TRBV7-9 ASSLELGSAEAF
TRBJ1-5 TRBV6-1 ASSEAQGPSVQPQH
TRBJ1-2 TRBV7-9 ASTRPPSPNYGYT
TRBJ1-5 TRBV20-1 SAREGRGIVSNQPQH
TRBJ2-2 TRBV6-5 ASSRPSGGLSGELF
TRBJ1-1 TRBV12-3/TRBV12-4 ASRTGLYTEAF
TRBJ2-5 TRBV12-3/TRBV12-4 ASSPPMGFAQETQY
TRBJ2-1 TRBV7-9 ASSSALRTGDYNEQF
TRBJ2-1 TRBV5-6 ASSFLRGDEQF
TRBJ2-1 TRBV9 ASSLSGGPYNEQF
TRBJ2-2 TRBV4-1 ASSQGDRVTGELF
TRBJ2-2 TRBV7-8 ASSSTRGYTGELF
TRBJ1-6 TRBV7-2 ASSLGGRWPLH